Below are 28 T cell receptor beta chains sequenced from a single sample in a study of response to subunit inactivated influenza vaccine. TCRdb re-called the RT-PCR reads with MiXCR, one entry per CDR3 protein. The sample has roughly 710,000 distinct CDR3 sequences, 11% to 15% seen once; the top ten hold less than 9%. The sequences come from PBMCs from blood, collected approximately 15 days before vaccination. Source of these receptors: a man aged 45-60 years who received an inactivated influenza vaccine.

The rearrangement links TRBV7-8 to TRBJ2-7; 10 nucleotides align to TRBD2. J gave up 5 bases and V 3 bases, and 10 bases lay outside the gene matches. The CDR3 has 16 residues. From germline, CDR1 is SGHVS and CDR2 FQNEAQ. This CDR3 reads CASSLASGRLGDEQYF. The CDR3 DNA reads TGTGCCAGCAGCTTGGCTAGCGGGAGACTTGGCGACGAGCAGTACTTC.

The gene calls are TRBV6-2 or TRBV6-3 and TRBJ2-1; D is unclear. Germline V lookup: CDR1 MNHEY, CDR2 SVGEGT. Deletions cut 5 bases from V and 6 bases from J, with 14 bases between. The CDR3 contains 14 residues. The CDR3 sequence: CASSPTLSSNEQFF. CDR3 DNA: TGTGCCAGCAGTCCTACTTTATCGTCCAATGAGCAGTTCTTC.

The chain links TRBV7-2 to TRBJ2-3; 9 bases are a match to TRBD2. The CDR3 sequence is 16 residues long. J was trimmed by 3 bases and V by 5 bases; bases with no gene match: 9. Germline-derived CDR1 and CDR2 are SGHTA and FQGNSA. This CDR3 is CASSPHSGRGTDTQYF. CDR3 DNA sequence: TGTGCCAGCAGCCCCCATAGCGGGAGAGGGACAGATACGCAGTATTTT.

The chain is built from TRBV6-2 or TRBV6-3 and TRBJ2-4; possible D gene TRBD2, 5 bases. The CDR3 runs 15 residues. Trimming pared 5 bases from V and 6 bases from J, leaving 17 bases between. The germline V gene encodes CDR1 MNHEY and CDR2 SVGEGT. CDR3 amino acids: CASSILGSRVNIQYF. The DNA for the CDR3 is TGTGCCAGCAGTATATTGGGATCGCGGGTAAACATTCAGTACTTC.

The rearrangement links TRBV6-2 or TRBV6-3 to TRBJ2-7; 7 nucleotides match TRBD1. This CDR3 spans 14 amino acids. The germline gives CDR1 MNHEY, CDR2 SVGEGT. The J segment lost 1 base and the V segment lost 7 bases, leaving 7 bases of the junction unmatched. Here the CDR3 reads CASTPGQLSYEQYF. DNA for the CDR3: TGTGCCAGCACTCCGGGACAGCTTTCCTACGAGCAGTACTTC.

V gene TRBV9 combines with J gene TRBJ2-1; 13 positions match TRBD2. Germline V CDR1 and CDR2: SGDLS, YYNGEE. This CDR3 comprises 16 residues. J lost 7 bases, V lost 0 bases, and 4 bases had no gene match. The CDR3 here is CASSVVVTSGRNEQFF. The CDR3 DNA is TGTGCCAGCAGCGTAGTCGTGACTAGCGGGAGGAATGAGCAGTTCTTC.

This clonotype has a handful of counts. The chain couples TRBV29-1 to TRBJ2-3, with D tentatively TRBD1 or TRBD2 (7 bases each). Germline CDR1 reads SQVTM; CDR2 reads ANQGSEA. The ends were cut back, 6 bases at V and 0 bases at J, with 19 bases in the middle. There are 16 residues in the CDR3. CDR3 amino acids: CSVKGGTVLSTDTQYF. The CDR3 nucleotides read TGCAGCGTCAAGGGGGGGACAGTTCTTAGCACAGATACGCAGTATTTT.

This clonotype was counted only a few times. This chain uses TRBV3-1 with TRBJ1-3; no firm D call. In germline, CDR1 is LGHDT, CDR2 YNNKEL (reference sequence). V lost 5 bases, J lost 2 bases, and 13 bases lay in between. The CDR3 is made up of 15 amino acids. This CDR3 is CASSYRVGAGNTIYF. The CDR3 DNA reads TGTGCCAGCAGCTACCGGGTTGGGGCTGGAAACACCATATATTTT.

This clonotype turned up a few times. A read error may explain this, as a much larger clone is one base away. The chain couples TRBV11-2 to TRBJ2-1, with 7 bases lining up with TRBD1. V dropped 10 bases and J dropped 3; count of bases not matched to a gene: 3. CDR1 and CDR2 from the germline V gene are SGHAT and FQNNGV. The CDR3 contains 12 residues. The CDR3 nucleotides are TGTGCCATCAGGGACAGCTACAATGAGCAGTTCTTC. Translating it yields CAIRDSYNEQFF.

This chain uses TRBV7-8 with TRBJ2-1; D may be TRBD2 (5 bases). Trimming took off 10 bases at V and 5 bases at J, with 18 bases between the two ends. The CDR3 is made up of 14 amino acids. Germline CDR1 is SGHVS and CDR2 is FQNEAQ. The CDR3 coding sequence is TGTGCCACCCAAAAGGACGGAGGAAACAATGAGCAGTTCTTC. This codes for CATQKDGGNNEQFF.

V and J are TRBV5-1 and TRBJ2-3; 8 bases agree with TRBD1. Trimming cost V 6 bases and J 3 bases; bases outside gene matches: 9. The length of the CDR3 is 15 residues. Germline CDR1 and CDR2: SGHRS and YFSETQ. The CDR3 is CASILGQGVTDTQYF. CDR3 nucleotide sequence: TGCGCCAGCATCTTAGGACAGGGTGTGACAGATACGCAGTATTTT.

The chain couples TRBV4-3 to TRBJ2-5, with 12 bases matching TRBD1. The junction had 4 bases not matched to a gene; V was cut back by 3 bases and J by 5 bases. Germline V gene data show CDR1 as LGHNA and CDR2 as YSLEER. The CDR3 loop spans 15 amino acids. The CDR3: CASSQGTGGSETQYF. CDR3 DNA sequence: TGCGCCAGCAGCCAGGGGACAGGGGGCAGTGAGACCCAGTACTTC.

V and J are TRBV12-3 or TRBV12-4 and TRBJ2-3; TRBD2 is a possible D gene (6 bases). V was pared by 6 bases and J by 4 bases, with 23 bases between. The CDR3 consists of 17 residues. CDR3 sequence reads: CASRLSRRGAPSDTQYF. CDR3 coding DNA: TGTGCCAGCAGGCTAAGTAGGCGCGGGGCGCCCTCAGATACGCAGTATTTT.

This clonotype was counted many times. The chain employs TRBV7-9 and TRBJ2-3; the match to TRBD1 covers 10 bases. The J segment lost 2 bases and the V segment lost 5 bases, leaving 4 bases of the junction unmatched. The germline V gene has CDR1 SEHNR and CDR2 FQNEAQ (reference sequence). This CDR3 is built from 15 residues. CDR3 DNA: TGTGCCAGCAGCCCGGGACAGGGGAACACAGATACGCAGTATTTT. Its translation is CASSPGQGNTDTQYF.

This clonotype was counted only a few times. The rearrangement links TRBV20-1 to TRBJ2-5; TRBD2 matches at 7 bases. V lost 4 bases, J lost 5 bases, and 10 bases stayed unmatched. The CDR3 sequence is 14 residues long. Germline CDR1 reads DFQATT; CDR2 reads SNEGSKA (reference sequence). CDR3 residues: CSATNRVGGETQYF. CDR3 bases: TGCAGTGCTACTAACCGGGTCGGGGGGGAGACCCAGTACTTC.

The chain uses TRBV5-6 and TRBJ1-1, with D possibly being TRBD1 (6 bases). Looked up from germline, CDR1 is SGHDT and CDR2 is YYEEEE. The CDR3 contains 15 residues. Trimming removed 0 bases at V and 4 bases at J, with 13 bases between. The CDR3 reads CASSLDLGASTEAFF. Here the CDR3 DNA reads TGTGCCAGCAGCTTGGATCTGGGGGCAAGCACTGAAGCTTTCTTT.

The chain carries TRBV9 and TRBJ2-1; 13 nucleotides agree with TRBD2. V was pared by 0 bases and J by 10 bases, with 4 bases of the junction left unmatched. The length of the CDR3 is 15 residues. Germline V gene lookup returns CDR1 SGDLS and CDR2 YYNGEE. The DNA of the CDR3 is TGTGCCAGCAGCGTAGGGACTAGCGGGGGTGGGGAGCAGTTCTTC. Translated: CASSVGTSGGGEQFF.

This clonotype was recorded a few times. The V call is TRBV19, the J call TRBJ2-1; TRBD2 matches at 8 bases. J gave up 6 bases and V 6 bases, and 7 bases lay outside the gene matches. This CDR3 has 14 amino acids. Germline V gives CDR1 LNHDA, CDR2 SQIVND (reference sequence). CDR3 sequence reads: CASSWSGGFNEQFF. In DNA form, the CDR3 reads TGTGCCAGTAGCTGGAGCGGGGGCTTCAATGAGCAGTTCTTC.

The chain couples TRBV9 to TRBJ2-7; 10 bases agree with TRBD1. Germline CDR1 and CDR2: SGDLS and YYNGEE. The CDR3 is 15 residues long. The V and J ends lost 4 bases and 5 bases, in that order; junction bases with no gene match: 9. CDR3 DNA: TGTGCCAGCAGCCCATGGGACAGGGGTCAGGACGAGCAGTACTTC. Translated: CASSPWDRGQDEQYF.

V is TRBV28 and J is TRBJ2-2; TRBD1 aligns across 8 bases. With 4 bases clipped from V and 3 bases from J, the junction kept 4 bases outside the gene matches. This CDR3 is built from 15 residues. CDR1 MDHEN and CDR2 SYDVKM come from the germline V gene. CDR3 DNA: TGTGCCAGCAGTTCATTGACAGGGGACACCGGGGAGCTGTTTTTT. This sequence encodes CASSSLTGDTGELFF.

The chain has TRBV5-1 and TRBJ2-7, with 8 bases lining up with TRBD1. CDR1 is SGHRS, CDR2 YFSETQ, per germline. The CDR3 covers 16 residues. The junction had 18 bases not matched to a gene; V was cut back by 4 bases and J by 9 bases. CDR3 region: CASSVGTGSNPTGQYF. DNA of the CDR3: TGCGCCAGCAGCGTAGGGACAGGCTCCAACCCGACCGGGCAGTACTTC.

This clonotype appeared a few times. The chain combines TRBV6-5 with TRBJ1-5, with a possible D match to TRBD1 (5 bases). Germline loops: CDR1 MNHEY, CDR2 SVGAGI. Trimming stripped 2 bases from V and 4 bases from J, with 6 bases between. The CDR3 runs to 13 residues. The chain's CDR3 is CASSYGANQPQHF. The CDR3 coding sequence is TGTGCCAGCAGTTACGGGGCTAATCAGCCCCAGCATTTT.

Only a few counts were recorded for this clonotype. The CDR3 reads CATSDPSRDQETQYF. CDR3 nucleotide sequence: TGTGCCACCAGTGATCCAAGCCGGGACCAAGAGACCCAGTACTTC. V is TRBV24-1 and J is TRBJ2-5; no firm D call. Germline CDR1 reads KGHDR; CDR2 reads SFDVKD. V lost 3 bases to trimming and J lost 0 bases, with 10 bases between them. This CDR3 has 15 residues.

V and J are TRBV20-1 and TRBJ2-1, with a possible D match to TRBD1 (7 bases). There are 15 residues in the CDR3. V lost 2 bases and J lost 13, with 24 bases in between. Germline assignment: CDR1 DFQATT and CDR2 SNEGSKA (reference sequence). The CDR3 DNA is TGCAGTGCTAGATCGAATATTTGGACAGGAGGGGATCAGTTCTTC. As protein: CSARSNIWTGGDQFF.

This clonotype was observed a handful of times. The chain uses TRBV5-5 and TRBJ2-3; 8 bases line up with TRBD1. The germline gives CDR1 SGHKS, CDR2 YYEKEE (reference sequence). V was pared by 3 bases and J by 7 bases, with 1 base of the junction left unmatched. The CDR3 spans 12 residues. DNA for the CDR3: TGTGCCAGCAGCTGGGACAGGCATACGCAGTATTTT. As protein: CASSWDRHTQYF.

This CDR3 is CSARLGWGQPQHF. CDR3 DNA sequence: TGCAGTGCTAGATTAGGGTGGGGCCAGCCCCAGCATTTT. This sequence joins TRBV20-1 and TRBJ1-5; D is perhaps TRBD1 (5 bases). Germline V CDR1 and CDR2: DFQATT, SNEGSKA (reference sequence). This CDR3 has 13 residues. V lost 2 bases to trimming and J lost 7 bases, with 12 bases between them.

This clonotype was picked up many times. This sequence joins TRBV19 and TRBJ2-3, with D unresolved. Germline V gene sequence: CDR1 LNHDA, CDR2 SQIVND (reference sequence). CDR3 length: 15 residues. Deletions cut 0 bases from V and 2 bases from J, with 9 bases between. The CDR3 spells CASSIDGWSTDTQYF. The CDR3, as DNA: TGTGCCAGTAGTATAGATGGTTGGTCCACAGATACGCAGTATTTT.

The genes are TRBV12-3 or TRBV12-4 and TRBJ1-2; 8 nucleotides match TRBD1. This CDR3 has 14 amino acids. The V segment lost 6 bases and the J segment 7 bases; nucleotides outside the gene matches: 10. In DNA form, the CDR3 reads TGTGCCAGCAGAGACAGGGGCCCGGTCGGTGGCTACACCTTC. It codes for CASRDRGPVGGYTF.